The source of this TCR beta chain is a study of human T cells and chemical hapten exposure. Time point described: patch test 1, 2 weeks after DPC sensitization. The treatment here: therapeutic diphenylcyclopropenone sensitization with weekly scalp DPC. TCRdb itself ran the RACE reads through MiXCR, one entry per CDR3 protein. Here the sample spans fewer than 500,000 distinct CDR3 sequences, approximately 5.1% being singletons. The CDR3 sequence is 16 residues long. Looked up from germline, CDR1 is SGDLS and CDR2 is YYNGEE. J gave up 8 bases and V 2 bases, and 10 bases lay outside the gene matches. The TCR was taken from a woman between 50 and 59 years old with alopecia areata. Some clones in this sample may be carry-over from other donors' samples. The sample here was whole blood, taken in connection with sensitization to the hapten diphenylcyclopropenone (DPC). The chain recombines TRBV9 with TRBJ1-4; 9 bases align to TRBD1. The CDR3 DNA reads TGTGCCAGCAGCGTGGATTCCGGGACAGGGCCCGAAAAACTGTTTTTT. It codes for CASSVDSGTGPEKLFF.